This entry lists 16 T cell receptor beta chains sequenced from one sample in a study of blood T cells in healthy people across ages. A second PCR of roughly 7 to 11 cycles used a sample-barcoded 5' primer and a J-beta primer mix. MiXCR, run by TCRdb on the 5' RACE reads, gives a single entry per CDR3 protein. The sample yields 600,000 to 1,000,000 distinct CDR3 sequences, 55% to 75% seen once. Material for sequencing was blood. These receptors came from a man aged 25-45 years in good health.

This clonotype was observed many times. The chain carries TRBV5-5 and TRBJ2-5; D is unclear. The CDR3 runs to 12 residues. The germline V and J ends were trimmed by 2 bases and 5 bases, with 7 bases remaining between them. Germline V CDR1 and CDR2: SGHKS, YYEKEE (reference sequence). The CDR3 nucleotides are TGTGCCAGCAGCTTAGGCTGGGAGACCCAGTACTTC. Encoded protein: CASSLGWETQYF. Filled out from reference TRBV5-5 and TRBJ2-5, the complete variable domain reads DAGVTQSPTHLIKTRGQQVTLRCSPISGHKSVSWYQQVLGQGPQFIFQYYEKEERGRGNFPDRFSARQFPNYSSELNVNALLLGDSALYLCASSLGWETQYFGPGTRLLVL.

This clonotype appeared a few times. J is TRBJ1-2 and V is TRBV10-3; D remains unclear. Per germline, CDR1 ENHRY and CDR2 SYGVKD. CDR3 length: 14 residues. The ends were cut back, 6 bases at V and 4 bases at J, with 15 bases in the middle. CDR3 in DNA: TGTGCCATCAGCGAGAGCACAGAGACCTATGGCTACACCTTC. It yields the protein CAISESTETYGYTF.

The chain carries TRBV2 and TRBJ2-1; no clear D gene. The DNA end favors TRBJ2-7, so the J call may be wrong. The CDR3 runs 15 residues. Germline loops: CDR1 SNHLY, CDR2 FYNNEI. CDR3 region: CACNEQRSPYNEQYF. The CDR3 DNA reads as TGTGCCTGCAACGAACAGCGATCGCCCTACAATGAGCAGTACTTC.

The V call is TRBV5-6, the J call TRBJ2-1, with 9 bases aligning to TRBD1. After removal of 1 base from V and 6 bases from J, the junction contained 8 bases not matched to a gene. This CDR3 region has 16 residues. The V gene's germline CDR1 is SGHDT and CDR2 YYEEEE. CDR3 sequence reads: CASSLFGTGRRNEQFF. Written as DNA, the CDR3 is TGTGCCAGCAGCTTGTTCGGGACAGGGCGGCGCAATGAGCAGTTCTTC.

The J gene is TRBJ2-7, the V gene TRBV7-9, with a possible D match to TRBD2 (5 bases). The J call is doubtful: the DNA matches TRBJ2-5 better. This CDR3 is 13 amino acids long. Germline CDR1 and CDR2: SEHNR and FQNEAQ (reference sequence). In nucleotides, the CDR3 is TGTGCCAGCAGTCCTACGGGGTGGGAGACCCAGTACTTC. Translated, it gives CASSPTGWETQYF.

Of note for this clonotype: A much bigger clone sits one base away, suggesting this may be a read error. The V and J genes are TRBV20-1 and TRBJ2-7; D could derive from TRBD1 or TRBD2 (6 bases each). The J call may be in error: the DNA end matches TRBJ2-5 better. There are 11 residues in the CDR3. The germline V gene has CDR1 DFQATT and CDR2 SNEGSKA (reference sequence). The CDR3 DNA is TGCAGTGGCAGGGGAGGAGGGACCCAGTACTTC. It translates to CSGRGGGTQYF.

V gene TRBV7-2 combines with J gene TRBJ2-7; the match to TRBD2 covers 16 bases. The CDR3 sequence is 18 residues long. Germline V gives CDR1 SGHTA, CDR2 FQGNSA. J lost 5 bases, V lost 1 base, and 8 bases had no gene match. The CDR3 sequence: CASSLVPGLAGGGDEQYF. CDR3 sequence (DNA): TGTGCCAGCAGCTTAGTGCCGGGACTAGCGGGAGGGGGAGACGAGCAGTACTTC.

The chain carries TRBV28 and TRBJ1-4; D is perhaps TRBD1 (6 bases). Germline assignment: CDR1 MDHEN and CDR2 SYDVKM. This CDR3 has 15 amino acids. V was trimmed by 5 bases and J by 6 bases, leaving 16 bases between them. The CDR3 spells CASSPNRALDEKLFF. The CDR3 DNA sequence: TGTGCCAGCAGTCCCAACAGGGCCTTGGATGAAAAACTGTTTTTT.

The rearrangement joins TRBV27 to TRBJ1-4; no reliable D call. Germline CDR1 and CDR2: MNHEY and SMNVEV (reference sequence). The CDR3 is 14 residues long. Trimming took off 6 bases at V and 5 bases at J, with 13 bases between the two ends. CDR3 in amino acids: CASSRALENEKLFF. The CDR3 DNA follows: TGTGCCAGCAGCCGGGCACTGGAAAATGAAAAACTGTTTTTT.

The J gene is TRBJ2-7, the V gene TRBV4-3; D is uncertain. This CDR3 has 15 amino acids. V lost 0 bases and J 3 bases, leaving 12 bases between the germline ends. Per the germline V gene, CDR1 is LGHNA and CDR2 is YSLEER. CDR3 sequence reads: CASSQEPGPVYEQYF. The DNA of the CDR3 is TGCGCCAGCAGCCAAGAACCTGGGCCAGTCTACGAGCAGTACTTC.

This CDR3 is CASSLDLAGFTDTQYF. As DNA, the CDR3 is TGTGCCAGCAGCTTAGACCTAGCGGGATTCACAGATACGCAGTATTTT. This sequence joins TRBV11-2 and TRBJ2-3; TRBD2 aligns across 9 bases. J gave up 2 bases and V 0 bases, and 3 bases lay outside the gene matches. Germline V gives CDR1 SGHAT, CDR2 FQNNGV. The CDR3 has 16 residues.

On this clonotype itself: This may stem from a read error, because a much larger clone lies one nucleotide away. This sequence joins TRBV7-2 and TRBJ2-3; perhaps TRBD2 as D (6 bases). Per the germline V gene, CDR1 is SGHTA and CDR2 is FQGNSA. The germline V and J ends were trimmed by 3 bases and 8 bases, with 12 bases remaining between them. The CDR3 runs to 13 residues. The CDR3 DNA sequence: TGTGCCAGCAGCTTCCCCGGGACTTGTACGCAGTATTTT. Its protein is CASSFPGTCTQYF.

The chain has TRBV4-2 and TRBJ2-4; no firm D call. CDR1 is LGHNA, CDR2 YNFKEQ, per germline. The CDR3 is 14 residues long. The germline V and J ends were trimmed by 1 base and 8 bases, with 12 bases remaining between them. The CDR3 DNA sequence: TGTGCCAGCAGCCAAGTGCTGAGGCTGGACATTCAGTACTTC. It codes for CASSQVLRLDIQYF.

The genes are TRBV5-5 and TRBJ2-7, with 10 bases lining up with TRBD2. The V gene end was trimmed by 4 bases and the J gene end by 6 bases; junction bases not matched to a gene: 4. CDR1 is SGHKS, CDR2 YYEKEE, per germline (reference sequence). The CDR3 is 13 amino acids. DNA for the CDR3: TGTGCCAGCAGCGAGGGACTAGCGTTCGAGCAGTACTTC. Translation gives CASSEGLAFEQYF.

This clonotype appeared a few times. The chain couples TRBV4-2 to TRBJ2-7; D is unresolved. V lost 4 bases, J lost 1 base, and 20 bases lay in between. The CDR3 has 17 residues. The V gene's germline CDR1 is LGHNA and CDR2 YNFKEQ. The CDR3 loop is CASSRVLREGPSYEQYF. CDR3 nucleotides: TGTGCCAGCAGCCGAGTCCTTCGTGAAGGGCCGTCCTACGAGCAGTACTTC.

In DNA form, the CDR3 reads TGCAGTGCCCCAAAAACCGGGGAGCTGTTTTTT. It translates to CSAPKTGELFF. The chain couples TRBV20-1 to TRBJ2-2; D call uncertain. The V gene lost 6 bases and the J gene lost 5 bases, with 7 bases spanning the gap. Germline V CDR1 and CDR2: DFQATT, SNEGSKA (reference sequence). The CDR3 is 11 amino acids.